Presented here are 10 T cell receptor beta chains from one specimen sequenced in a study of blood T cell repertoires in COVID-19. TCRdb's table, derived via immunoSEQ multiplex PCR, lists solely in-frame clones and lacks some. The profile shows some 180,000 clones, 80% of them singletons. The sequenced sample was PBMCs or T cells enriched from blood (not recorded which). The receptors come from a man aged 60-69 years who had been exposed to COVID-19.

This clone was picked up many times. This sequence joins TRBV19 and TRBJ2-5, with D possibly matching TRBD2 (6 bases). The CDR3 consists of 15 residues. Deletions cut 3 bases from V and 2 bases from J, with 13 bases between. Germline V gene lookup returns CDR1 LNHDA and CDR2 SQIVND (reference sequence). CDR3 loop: CASSIGSGLQETQYF. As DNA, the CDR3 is TGTGCCAGTAGTATCGGTAGCGGCCTTCAAGAGACCCAGTACTTC.

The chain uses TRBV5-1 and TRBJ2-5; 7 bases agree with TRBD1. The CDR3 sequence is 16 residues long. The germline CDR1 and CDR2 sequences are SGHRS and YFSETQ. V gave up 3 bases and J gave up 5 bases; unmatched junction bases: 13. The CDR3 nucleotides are TGCGCCAGCAGCTCCCCAACAGGGGCCGGGTGGGAGACCCAGTACTTC. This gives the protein CASSSPTGAGWETQYF.

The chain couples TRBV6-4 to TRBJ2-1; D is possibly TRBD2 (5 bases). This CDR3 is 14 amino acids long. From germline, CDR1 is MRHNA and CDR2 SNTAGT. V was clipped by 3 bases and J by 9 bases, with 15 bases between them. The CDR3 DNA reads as TGTGCCAGCAGTGAAGAGCTAGCTAAGAGTGAGCAGTTCTTC. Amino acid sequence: CASSEELAKSEQFF.

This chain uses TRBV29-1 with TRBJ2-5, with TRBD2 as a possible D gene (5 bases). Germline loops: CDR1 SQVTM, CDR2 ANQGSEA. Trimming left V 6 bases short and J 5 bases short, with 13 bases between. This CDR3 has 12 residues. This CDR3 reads CSVSSGWETQYF. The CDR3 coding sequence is TGCAGCGTCTCTTCGGGGTGGGAGACCCAGTACTTC.

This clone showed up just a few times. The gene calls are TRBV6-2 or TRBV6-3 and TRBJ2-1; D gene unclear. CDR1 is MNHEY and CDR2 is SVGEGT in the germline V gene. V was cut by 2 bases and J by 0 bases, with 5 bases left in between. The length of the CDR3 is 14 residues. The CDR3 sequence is CASSYVLSYNEQFF. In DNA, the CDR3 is TGTGCCAGCAGTTACGTACTCTCCTACAATGAGCAGTTCTTC.

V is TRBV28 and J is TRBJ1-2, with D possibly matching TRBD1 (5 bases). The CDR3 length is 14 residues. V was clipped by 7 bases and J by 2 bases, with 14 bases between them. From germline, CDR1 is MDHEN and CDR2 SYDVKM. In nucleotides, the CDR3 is TGTGCCAGCACCCTTAGGGGAAGAAACTATGGCTACACCTTC. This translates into CASTLRGRNYGYTF.

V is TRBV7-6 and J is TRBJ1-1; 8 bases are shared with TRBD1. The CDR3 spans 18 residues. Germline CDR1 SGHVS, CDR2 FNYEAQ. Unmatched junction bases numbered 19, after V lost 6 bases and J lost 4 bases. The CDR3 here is CASSHKGQGASQATEAFF. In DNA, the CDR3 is TGTGCCAGCAGTCATAAAGGGCAGGGGGCGAGTCAGGCCACTGAAGCTTTCTTT.

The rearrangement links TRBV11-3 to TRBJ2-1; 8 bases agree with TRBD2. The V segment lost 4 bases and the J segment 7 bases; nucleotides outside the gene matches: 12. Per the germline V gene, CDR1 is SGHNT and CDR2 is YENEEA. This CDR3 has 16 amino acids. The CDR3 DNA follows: TGTGCCAGCAGCTCGGGGACTAGTGGTAGTTGGAATGAGCAGTTCTTC. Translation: CASSSGTSGSWNEQFF.

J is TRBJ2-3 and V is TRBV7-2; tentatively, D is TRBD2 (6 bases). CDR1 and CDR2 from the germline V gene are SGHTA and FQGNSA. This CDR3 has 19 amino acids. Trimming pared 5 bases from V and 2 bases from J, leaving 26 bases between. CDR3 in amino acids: CASSPDAGFSGGYTDTQYF. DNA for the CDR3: TGTGCCAGCAGCCCTGATGCGGGATTTTCTGGAGGGTACACAGATACGCAGTATTTT.

CDR3 sequence (DNA): TGTGCCAGCAGCTTAGAAAACAGGGTTGGGGAAAACACCGGGGAGCTGTTTTTT. The encoded protein is CASSLENRVGENTGELFF. The J gene is TRBJ2-2, the V gene TRBV11-3, with D possibly matching TRBD1 (6 bases). CDR3 length equals 18 residues. The ends were cut back, 0 bases at V and 2 bases at J, with 16 bases in the middle. Germline CDR1 reads SGHNT; CDR2 reads YENEEA.